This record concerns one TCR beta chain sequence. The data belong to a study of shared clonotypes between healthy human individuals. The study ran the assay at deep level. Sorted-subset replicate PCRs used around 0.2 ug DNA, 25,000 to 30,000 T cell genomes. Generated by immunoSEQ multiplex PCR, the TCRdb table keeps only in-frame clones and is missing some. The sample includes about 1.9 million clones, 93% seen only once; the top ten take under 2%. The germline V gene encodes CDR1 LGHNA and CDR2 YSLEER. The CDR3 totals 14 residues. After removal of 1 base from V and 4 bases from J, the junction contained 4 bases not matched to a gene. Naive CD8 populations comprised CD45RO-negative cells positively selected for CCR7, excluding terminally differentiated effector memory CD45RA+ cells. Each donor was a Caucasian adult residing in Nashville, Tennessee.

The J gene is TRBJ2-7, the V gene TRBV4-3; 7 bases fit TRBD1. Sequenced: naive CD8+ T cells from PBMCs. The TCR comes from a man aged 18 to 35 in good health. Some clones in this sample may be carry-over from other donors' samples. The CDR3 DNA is TGCGCCAGCAGCCAAGTGCAGGGGGATTACGAGCAGTACTTC. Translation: CASSQVQGDYEQYF.